This T cell receptor (beta chain) appears in the sequencing data of a study of shared clonotypes between healthy human individuals. Profiling relied on immunoSEQ multiplex PCR, and the TCRdb table lists in-frame clones only, not all of them. The repertoire holds about 2,200,000 clones, with about 92% as singletons. Germline lookup yields CDR1 SEHNR and CDR2 FQNEAQ (reference sequence). V lost 5 bases and J lost 7; bases outside the gene matches: 10. This CDR3 is built from 16 residues. Cells designated naive CD8 were CD45RO-negative and were positively selected for CCR7, with terminally differentiated effector memory CD45RA+ cells excluded.

The source material was naive CD8+ T cells from PBMCs. The source is a man younger than 30 in good health. Some clones in this sample may be carry-over from other donors' samples. The gene calls are TRBV7-9 and TRBJ2-1; 11 positions match TRBD2. CDR3 in DNA: TGTGCCAGCAGCCCTGGGGGACTAGCGGCGAGGAATGAGCAGTTCTTC. Its protein product is CASSPGGLAARNEQFF.